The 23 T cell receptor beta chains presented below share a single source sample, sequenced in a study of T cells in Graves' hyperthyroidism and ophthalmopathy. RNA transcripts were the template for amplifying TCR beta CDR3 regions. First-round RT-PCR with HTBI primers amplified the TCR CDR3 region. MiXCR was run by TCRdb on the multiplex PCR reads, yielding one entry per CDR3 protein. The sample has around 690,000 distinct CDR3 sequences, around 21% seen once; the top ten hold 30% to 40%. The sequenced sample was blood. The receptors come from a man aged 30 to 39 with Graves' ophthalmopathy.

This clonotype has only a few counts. Here the CDR3 DNA reads TGTGCCAGCAAACGGACTAGCGGATCCTACAATGAGCAGTTCTTC. This sequence encodes CASKRTSGSYNEQFF. This chain uses TRBV28 with TRBJ2-1; TRBD2 matches at 10 bases. From germline, CDR1 is MDHEN and CDR2 SYDVKM. CDR3 length: 15 amino acids. J lost 1 base, V lost 7 bases, and 4 bases had no gene match.

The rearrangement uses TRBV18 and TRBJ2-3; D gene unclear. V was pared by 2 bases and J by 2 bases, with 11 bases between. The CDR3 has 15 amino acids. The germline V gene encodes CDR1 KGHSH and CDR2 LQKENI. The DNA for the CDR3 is TGTGCCAGCTCACCAGTCGGGTCGAACACAGATACGCAGTATTTT. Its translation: CASSPVGSNTDTQYF.

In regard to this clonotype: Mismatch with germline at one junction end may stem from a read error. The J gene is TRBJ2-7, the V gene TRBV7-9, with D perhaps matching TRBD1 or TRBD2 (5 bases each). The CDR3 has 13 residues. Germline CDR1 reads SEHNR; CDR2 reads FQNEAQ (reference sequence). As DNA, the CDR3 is TGTGCCAGCAGCTTGGGACGACCCTACGAGCAGCACTTC. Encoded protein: CASSLGRPYEQHF.

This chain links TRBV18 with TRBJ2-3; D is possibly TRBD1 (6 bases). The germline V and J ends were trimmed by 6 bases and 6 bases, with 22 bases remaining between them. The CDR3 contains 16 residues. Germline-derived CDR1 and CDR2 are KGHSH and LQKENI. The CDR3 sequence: CASSRDRRPPTDTQYF. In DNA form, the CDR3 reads TGTGCCAGCTCGCGAGACAGGCGACCCCCCACCGATACGCAGTATTTT. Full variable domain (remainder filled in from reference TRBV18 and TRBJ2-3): NAGVMQNPRHLVRRRGQEARLRCSPMKGHSHVYWYRQLPEEGLKFMVYLQKENIIDESGMPKERFSAEFPKEGPSILRIQQVVRGDSAAYFCASSRDRRPPTDTQYFGPGTRLTVL.

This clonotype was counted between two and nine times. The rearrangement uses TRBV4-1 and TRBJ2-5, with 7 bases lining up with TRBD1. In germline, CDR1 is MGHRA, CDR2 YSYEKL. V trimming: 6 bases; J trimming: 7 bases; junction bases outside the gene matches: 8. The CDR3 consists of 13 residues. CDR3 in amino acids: CASRQGPGGTQYF. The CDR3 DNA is TGCGCCAGCAGACAGGGCCCAGGGGGGACCCAGTACTTC.

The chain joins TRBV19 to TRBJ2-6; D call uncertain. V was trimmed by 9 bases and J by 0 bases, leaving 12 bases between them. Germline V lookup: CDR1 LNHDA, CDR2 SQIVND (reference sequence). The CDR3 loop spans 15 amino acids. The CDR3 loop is CASGDVTSGANVLTF. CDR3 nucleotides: TGTGCCAGCGGTGACGTTACCTCTGGGGCCAACGTCCTGACTTTC.

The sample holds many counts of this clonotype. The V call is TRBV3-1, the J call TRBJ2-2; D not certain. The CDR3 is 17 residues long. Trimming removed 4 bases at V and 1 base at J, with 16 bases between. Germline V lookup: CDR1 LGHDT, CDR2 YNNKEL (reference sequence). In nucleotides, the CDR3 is TGTGCCAGCAGCCTAGAAAGGATCCCATTGAACACCGGGGAGCTGTTTTTT. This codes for CASSLERIPLNTGELFF.

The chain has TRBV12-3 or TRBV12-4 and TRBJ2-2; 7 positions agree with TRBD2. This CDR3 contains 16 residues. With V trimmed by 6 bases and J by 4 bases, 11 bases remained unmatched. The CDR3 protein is CASSLEAGVGTGELFF. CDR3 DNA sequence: TGTGCCAGCAGCCTAGAGGCGGGAGTAGGCACCGGGGAGCTGTTTTTT.

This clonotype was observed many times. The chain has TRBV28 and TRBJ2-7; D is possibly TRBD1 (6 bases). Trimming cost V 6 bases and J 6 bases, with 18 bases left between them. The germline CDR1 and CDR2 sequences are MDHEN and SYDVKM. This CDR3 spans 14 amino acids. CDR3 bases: TGTGCCAGCAGGGCCCAGGGGAGACCCTTCGAGCAGTACTTC. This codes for CASRAQGRPFEQYF.

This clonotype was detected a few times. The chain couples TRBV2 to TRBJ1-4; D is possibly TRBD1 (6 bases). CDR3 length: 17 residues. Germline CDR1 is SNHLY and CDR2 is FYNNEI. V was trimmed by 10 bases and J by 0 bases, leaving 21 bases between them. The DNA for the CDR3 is TGTGCCACCTCATTGACCCGAGGGGGTGCAACTAATGAAAAACTGTTTTTT. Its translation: CATSLTRGGATNEKLFF.

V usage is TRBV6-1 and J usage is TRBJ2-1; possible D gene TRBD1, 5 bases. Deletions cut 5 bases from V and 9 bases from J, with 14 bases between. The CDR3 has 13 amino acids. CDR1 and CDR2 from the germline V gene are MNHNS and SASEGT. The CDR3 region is CASSSNGRGEQFF. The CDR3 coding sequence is TGTGCCAGCAGTAGCAACGGTAGGGGTGAGCAGTTCTTC.

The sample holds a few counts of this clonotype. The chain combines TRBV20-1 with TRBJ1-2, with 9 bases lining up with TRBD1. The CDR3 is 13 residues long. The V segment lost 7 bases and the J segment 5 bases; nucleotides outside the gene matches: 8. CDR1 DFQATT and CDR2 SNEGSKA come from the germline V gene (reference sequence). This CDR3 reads CSGKQGTGYGYTF. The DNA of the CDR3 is TGCAGTGGGAAACAAGGGACAGGGTATGGCTACACCTTC.

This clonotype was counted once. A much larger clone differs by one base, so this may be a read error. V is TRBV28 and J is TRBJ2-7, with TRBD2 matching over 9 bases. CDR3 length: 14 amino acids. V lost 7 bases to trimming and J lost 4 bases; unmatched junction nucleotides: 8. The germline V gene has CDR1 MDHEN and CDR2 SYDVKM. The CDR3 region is CASNGTSFLYEQYF. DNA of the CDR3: TGTGCCAGCAATGGGACTAGCTTTTTGTACGAGCAGTACTTC.

The CDR3 coding sequence is TGTGCCAGCAGCCCTAAAGGACTAGGTGATACGCAGTATTTT. Its translation is CASSPKGLGDTQYF. The J gene is TRBJ2-3, the V gene TRBV7-2; 7 bases fit TRBD2. The CDR3 totals 14 residues. Germline assignment: CDR1 SGHTA and CDR2 FQGNSA. The trim removed 5 bases at V and 6 bases at J, leaving 8 bases unmatched. The full variable domain, with the rest looked up from reference TRBV7-2 and TRBJ2-3, is GAGVSQSPSNKVTEKGKDVELRCDPISGHTALYWYRQSLGQGLEFLIYFQGNSAPDKSGLPSDRFSAERTGGSVSTLTIQRTQQEDSAVYLCASSPKGLGDTQYFGPGTRLTVL.

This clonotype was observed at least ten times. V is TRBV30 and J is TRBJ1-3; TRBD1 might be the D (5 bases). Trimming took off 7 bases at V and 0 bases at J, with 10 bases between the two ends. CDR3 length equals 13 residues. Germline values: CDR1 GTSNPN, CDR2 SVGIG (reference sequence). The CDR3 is CAYTQGSGNTIYF. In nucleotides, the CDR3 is TGTGCCTACACCCAGGGCTCTGGAAACACCATATATTTT.

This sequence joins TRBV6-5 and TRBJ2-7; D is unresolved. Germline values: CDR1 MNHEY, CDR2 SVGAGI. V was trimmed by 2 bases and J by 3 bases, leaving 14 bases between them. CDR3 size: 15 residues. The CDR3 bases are TGTGCCAGCAGTTACATGTGGGGTGAACTCTACGAGCAGTACTTC. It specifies CASSYMWGELYEQYF.

The CDR3 region has the DNA TGTGCCAGCAGTCTTACCCGCACCCAAGAGACCCAGTACTTC. Protein: CASSLTRTQETQYF. The chain carries TRBV25-1 and TRBJ2-5; no clear D gene. V was cut by 5 bases and J by 1 base, with 11 bases left in between. Germline values: CDR1 MGHDK, CDR2 SYGVNS. This CDR3 is built from 14 residues.

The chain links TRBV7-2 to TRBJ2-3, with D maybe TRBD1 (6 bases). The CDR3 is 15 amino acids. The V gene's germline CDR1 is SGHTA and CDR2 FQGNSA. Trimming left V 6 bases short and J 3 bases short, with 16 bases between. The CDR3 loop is CASRAGQWGTDTQYF. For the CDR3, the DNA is TGTGCCAGCAGGGCCGGACAGTGGGGGACAGATACGCAGTATTTT.

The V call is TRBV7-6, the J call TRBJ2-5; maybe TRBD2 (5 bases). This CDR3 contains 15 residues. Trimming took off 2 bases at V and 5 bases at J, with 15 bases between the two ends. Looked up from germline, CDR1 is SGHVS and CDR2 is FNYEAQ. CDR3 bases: TGTGCCAGCAGCTTAATGACCGGGAAGGAGGAGACCCAGTACTTC. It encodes CASSLMTGKEETQYF. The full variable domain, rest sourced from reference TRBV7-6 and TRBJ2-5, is GAGVSQSPRYKVTKRGQDVALRCDPISGHVSLYWYRQALGQGPEFLTYFNYEAQQDKSGLPNDRFSAERPEGSISTLTIQRTEQRDSAMYRCASSLMTGKEETQYFGPGTRLLVL.

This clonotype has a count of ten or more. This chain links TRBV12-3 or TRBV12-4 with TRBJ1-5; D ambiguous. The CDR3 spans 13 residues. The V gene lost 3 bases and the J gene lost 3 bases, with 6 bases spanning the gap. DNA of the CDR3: TGTGCCAGCAGTTTTACAGACAATCAGCCCCAGCATTTT. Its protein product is CASSFTDNQPQHF.

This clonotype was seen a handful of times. As DNA, the CDR3 is TGTGCCAGCAGCCGGAGCATTAACTATGGCTACACCTTC. The encoded protein is CASSRSINYGYTF. This sequence joins TRBV3-1 and TRBJ1-2; D uncertain. The V gene's germline CDR1 is LGHDT and CDR2 YNNKEL (reference sequence). Trimming removed 4 bases at V and 1 base at J, with 7 bases between. The CDR3 totals 13 residues.

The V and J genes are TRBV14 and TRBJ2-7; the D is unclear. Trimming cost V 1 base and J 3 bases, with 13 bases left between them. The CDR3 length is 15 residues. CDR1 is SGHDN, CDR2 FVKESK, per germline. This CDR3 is CASSQGASVSYEQYF. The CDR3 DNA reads TGTGCCAGCAGCCAAGGCGCGAGTGTAAGCTACGAGCAGTACTTC.

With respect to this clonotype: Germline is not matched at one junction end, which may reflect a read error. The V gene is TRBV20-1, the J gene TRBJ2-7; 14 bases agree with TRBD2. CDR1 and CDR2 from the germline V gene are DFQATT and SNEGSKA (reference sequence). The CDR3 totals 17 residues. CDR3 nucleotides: TGCAGTGCAGGGATGGGGACTAGCGGGAGATGGGCCTACGGGCAGTACTTC. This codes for CSAGMGTSGRWAYGQYF.